This T cell receptor (beta chain) was observed in a study of Graves' ophthalmopathy and Graves' hyperthyroidism. Study-level findings and limits: A majority of expanded thyroid clonotypes exceeding 0.001 frequency were likewise present in blood.

This CDR3 contains 15 residues. CDR1 is LNHDA and CDR2 is SQIVND in the germline V gene (reference sequence). Trimming shortened V by 3 bases and J by 0 bases, and 9 bases separated the two germline ends. Orbital computed tomography, thyroid ultrasound, TRAb, serum thyroxine and clinical symptoms formed the basis of diagnosis. In its sample, this clonotype was seen many times. Its matching antigen is unknown. Amplification targeted the TCR beta CDR3 regions, with RNA transcripts as the source material. HTBI-primed RT-PCR formed the first round, and a multiplex PCR formed the second. TCRdb re-analysed the multiplex PCR reads in MiXCR, keeping a single row per CDR3 protein. Of 580,000 or so distinct CDR3 sequences in the sample, roughly 40% were seen once.

The TCR originated in an adult man with Graves' hyperthyroidism. The chain joins TRBV19 to TRBJ1-3; D call uncertain. The specimen was peripheral blood or thyroid tissue (not recorded which). This CDR3 reads CASSILGISGNTIYF. In nucleotides, the CDR3 is TGTGCCAGTAGTATCCTGGGGATCTCTGGAAACACCATATATTTT.